The 18 T cell receptor beta chains below all came from one sample that was sequenced in a study of neurological immune-mediated disorders. TCRdb reprocessed the 5' RACE reads via MiXCR and lists one record per CDR3 protein. In the table there are about 66,000 distinct CDR3 sequences, 4.5% of which are singletons. The material sequenced was PBMCs. The receptor set was obtained from a young man with multiple sclerosis.

This clonotype has a handful of counts. The V gene is TRBV27, the J gene TRBJ1-2; TRBD1 might be the D (5 bases). V lost 2 bases and J lost 4, with 14 bases in between. The germline gives CDR1 MNHEY, CDR2 SMNVEV (reference sequence). CDR3 length: 15 amino acids. CDR3 region: CASSLREGLGYGYTF. The CDR3, as DNA: TGTGCCAGCAGTTTAAGGGAGGGGTTGGGCTATGGCTACACCTTC.

Concerning this clonotype itself: A much larger clone sits a single nucleotide away, making a read error possible. The J gene is TRBJ1-1, the V gene TRBV3-1, with a tentative D call TRBD1 (5 bases). This CDR3 has 13 residues. The germline V gene has CDR1 LGHDT and CDR2 YNNKEL (reference sequence). V was cut by 5 bases and J by 0 bases, with 7 bases left in between. The CDR3 sequence: CASSEDMNTEAFF. The CDR3 DNA reads TGTGCCAGCAGCGAGGACATGAACACTGAAGCTTTCTTT.

This clonotype has a count of ten or more. The chain links TRBV5-1 to TRBJ2-5, with a weak D call TRBD1 (6 bases). V was shortened by 2 bases and J by 2 bases, with 13 bases between the two germline ends. Germline CDR1 reads SGHRS; CDR2 reads YFSETQ. The CDR3 runs 15 residues. CDR3 sequence: CASSFLLGQQETQYF. In nucleotides, the CDR3 is TGCGCCAGCAGCTTTCTGTTAGGACAGCAAGAGACCCAGTACTTC.

This clonotype was counted many times. V gene TRBV3-1 combines with J gene TRBJ1-1; weak D call: TRBD1 (5 bases). The germline V and J ends were trimmed by 0 bases and 6 bases, with 8 bases remaining between them. The CDR3 runs to 13 residues. Germline V gene lookup returns CDR1 LGHDT and CDR2 YNNKEL (reference sequence). In nucleotides, the CDR3 is TGTGCCAGCAGCCAAGACGACAGAGCTGAAGCTTTCTTT. This translates into CASSQDDRAEAFF.

Concerning this clonotype itself: One end of the junction does not line up with germline, which may come from a read error. The chain joins TRBV6-5 to TRBJ1-6; 9 positions match TRBD1. This CDR3 spans 18 amino acids. Germline CDR1 and CDR2: MNHEY and SVGAGI. CDR3 amino acids: CASSYSIGTGTKSSPLNF. The DNA of the CDR3 is TGTGCCAGCAGTTACTCAATTGGGACAGGGACTAAGAGTTCACCCCTCAACTTT.

The table lists this clonotype with a few counts. The chain joins TRBV5-6 to TRBJ2-5; D gene ambiguous. V lost 4 bases and J lost 3, with 13 bases in between. Germline loops: CDR1 SGHDT, CDR2 YYEEEE. The CDR3 runs 14 residues. As DNA, the CDR3 is TGTGCCAGCAGCCCCCCGGCGGTTAAAGAGACCCAGTACTTC. Encoded protein: CASSPPAVKETQYF.

This sequence joins TRBV15 and TRBJ1-1; TRBD1 matches at 7 bases. V lost 1 base to trimming and J lost 6 bases; unmatched junction nucleotides: 5. Germline V gene lookup returns CDR1 LNHNV and CDR2 YYDKDF (reference sequence). CDR3 length: 14 residues. CDR3 loop: CATSRGGGGPEAFF. The CDR3 coding sequence is TGTGCCACCAGCAGAGGAGGAGGGGGCCCTGAAGCTTTCTTT.

In its sample, this clonotype was seen many times. J is TRBJ2-1 and V is TRBV9; 8 bases line up with TRBD1. The CDR3 runs 15 residues. The V gene end was trimmed by 0 bases and the J gene end by 6 bases; junction bases not matched to a gene: 5. Germline CDR1 and CDR2: SGDLS and YYNGEE. The CDR3 sequence: CASSVEGQGPNEQFF. Written as DNA, the CDR3 is TGTGCCAGCAGCGTAGAAGGACAGGGCCCCAATGAGCAGTTCTTC.

This clonotype came up many times. The chain has TRBV9 and TRBJ2-2; 9 positions match TRBD1. V lost 5 bases, J lost 5 bases, and 7 bases stayed unmatched. CDR1 SGDLS and CDR2 YYNGEE come from the germline V gene. The CDR3 has 15 residues. The CDR3 spells CASRPGQGQTGELFF. The CDR3 DNA reads TGTGCCAGCAGACCAGGACAGGGGCAAACCGGGGAGCTGTTTTTT.

The chain recombines TRBV19 with TRBJ2-5, with 8 bases fitting TRBD1. With 10 bases clipped from V and 5 bases from J, the junction kept 15 bases outside the gene matches. Germline V CDR1 and CDR2: LNHDA, SQIVND (reference sequence). CDR3 length: 15 residues. CDR3 amino acids: CATAQIRGRLETQYF. CDR3 DNA: TGTGCCACCGCTCAAATCAGGGGGCGCCTGGAGACCCAGTACTTC.

Regarding this clonotype: This sequence may be a read error, since a much larger clone differs from it by one base. This rearrangement joins TRBV7-8 to TRBJ1-2; possibly TRBD1 for D (5 bases). Per germline, CDR1 SGHVS and CDR2 FQNEAQ. The V end lost 7 bases, the J end lost 10 bases, and 16 bases lay between the germline ends. CDR3 length equals 12 residues. CDR3 DNA: TGTGCCAGCAACCGGGGGAAGGATGACTACACCTTC. Translating gives CASNRGKDDYTF.

This clonotype occurred many times. This chain links TRBV5-1 with TRBJ2-7; 7 nucleotides match TRBD1. After removal of 2 bases from V and 3 bases from J, the junction contained 5 bases not matched to a gene. The germline V gene has CDR1 SGHRS and CDR2 YFSETQ. The CDR3 has 14 amino acids. The CDR3, as DNA: TGCGCCAGCAGCTTTACAGGGGAGCTCTACGAGCAGTACTTC. It encodes CASSFTGELYEQYF.

This clonotype showed up many times. The chain couples TRBV24-1 to TRBJ2-1, with D possibly being TRBD1 (6 bases). CDR1 is KGHDR, CDR2 SFDVKD, per germline. The V end was cut by 4 bases, the J end by 10 bases, with 13 bases between. The CDR3 consists of 13 residues. Written as DNA, the CDR3 is TGTGCCACCAGTGAGCAGGGGATCAAAGAGCAGTTCTTC. Translation: CATSEQGIKEQFF.

This clonotype is deemed medium-sized. The chain employs TRBV12-3 or TRBV12-4 and TRBJ1-2; no clear D gene. Trimming pared 2 bases from V and 2 bases from J, leaving 3 bases between. This CDR3 comprises 12 residues. CDR3 coding DNA: TGTGCCAGCAGTTTACAAAACTATGGCTACACCTTC. This encodes CASSLQNYGYTF.

This clonotype came up many times. V gene TRBV7-9 combines with J gene TRBJ1-1, with D possibly matching TRBD1 (6 bases). Germline V lookup: CDR1 SEHNR, CDR2 FQNEAQ (reference sequence). There are 12 residues in the CDR3. Deletions cut 5 bases from V and 5 bases from J, with 9 bases between. The CDR3 bases are TGTGCCAGCAGCCTCACAGGGACTGAAGCTTTCTTT. Its protein product is CASSLTGTEAFF.

This clonotype came up a few times. This chain uses TRBV7-2 with TRBJ1-2; 8 positions agree with TRBD1. This CDR3 comprises 14 residues. V was clipped by 1 base and J by 4 bases; unmatched bases: 2. Germline V lookup: CDR1 SGHTA, CDR2 FQGNSA. CDR3 loop: CASSLVTGGYGYTF. Here the CDR3 DNA reads TGTGCCAGCAGCTTAGTCACAGGGGGCTATGGCTACACCTTC.

This clonotype was detected only a few times. It may be a read error: a sequence one base away is much more abundant. This CDR3 fails to terminate in the conserved phenylalanine or tryptophan, so it likely reflects a read error. CDR3 amino acids: CASSLGAGAYEQYG. For the CDR3, the DNA is TGTGCCAGCAGCTTAGGAGCAGGGGCCTACGAGCAGTACGGC. The V gene is TRBV7-8, the J gene TRBJ2-7, with D maybe TRBD1 (6 bases). The germline V gene encodes CDR1 SGHVS and CDR2 FQNEAQ. Trimming shortened V by 1 base and J by 2 bases, and 9 bases separated the two germline ends. CDR3 length: 14 amino acids.

V is TRBV20-1 and J is TRBJ2-3, with 10 positions matching TRBD2. This CDR3 contains 17 residues. Trimming cost V 2 bases and J 1 base; bases outside gene matches: 9. The germline V gene encodes CDR1 DFQATT and CDR2 SNEGSKA (reference sequence). CDR3 amino acids: CSARLAGDPRGTDTQYF. CDR3 nucleotides: TGCAGTGCTAGACTAGCGGGGGACCCGCGGGGCACAGATACGCAGTATTTT.